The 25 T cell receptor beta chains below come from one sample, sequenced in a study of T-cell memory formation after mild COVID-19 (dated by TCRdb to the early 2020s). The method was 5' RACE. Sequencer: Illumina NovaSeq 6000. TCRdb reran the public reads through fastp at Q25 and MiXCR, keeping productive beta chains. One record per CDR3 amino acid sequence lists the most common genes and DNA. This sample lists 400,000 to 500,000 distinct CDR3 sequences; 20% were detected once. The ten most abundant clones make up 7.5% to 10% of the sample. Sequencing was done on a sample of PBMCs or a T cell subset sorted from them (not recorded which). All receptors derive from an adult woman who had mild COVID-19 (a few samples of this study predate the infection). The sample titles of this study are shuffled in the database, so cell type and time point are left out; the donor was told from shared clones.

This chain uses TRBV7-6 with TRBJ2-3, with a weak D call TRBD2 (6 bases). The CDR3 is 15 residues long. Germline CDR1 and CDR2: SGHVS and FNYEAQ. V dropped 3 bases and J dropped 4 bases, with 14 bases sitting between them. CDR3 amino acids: CASSFRDWIPDTQYF. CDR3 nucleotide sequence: TGTGCCAGCAGCTTCCGGGACTGGATCCCAGATACGCAGTATTTT.

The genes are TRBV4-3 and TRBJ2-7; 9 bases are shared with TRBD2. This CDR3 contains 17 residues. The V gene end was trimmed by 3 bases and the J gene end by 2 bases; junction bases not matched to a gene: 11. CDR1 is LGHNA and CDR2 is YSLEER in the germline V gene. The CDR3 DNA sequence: TGCGCCAGCAGCCATACGACGGCGGGAGGGACTCCCTACGAGCAGTACTTC. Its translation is CASSHTTAGGTPYEQYF.

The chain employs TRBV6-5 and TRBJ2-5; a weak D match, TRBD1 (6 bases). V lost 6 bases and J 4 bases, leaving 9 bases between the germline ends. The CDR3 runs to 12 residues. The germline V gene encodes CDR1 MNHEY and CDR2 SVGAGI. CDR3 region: CASSAGAETQYF. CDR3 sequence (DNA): TGTGCCAGCAGCGCAGGGGCAGAGACCCAGTACTTC.

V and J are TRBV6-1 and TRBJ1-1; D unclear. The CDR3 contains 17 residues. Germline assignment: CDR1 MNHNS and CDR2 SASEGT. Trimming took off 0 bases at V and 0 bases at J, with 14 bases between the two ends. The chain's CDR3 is CASSEARQDIMNTEAFF. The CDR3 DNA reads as TGTGCCAGCAGTGAAGCGAGGCAGGATATCATGAACACTGAAGCTTTCTTT.

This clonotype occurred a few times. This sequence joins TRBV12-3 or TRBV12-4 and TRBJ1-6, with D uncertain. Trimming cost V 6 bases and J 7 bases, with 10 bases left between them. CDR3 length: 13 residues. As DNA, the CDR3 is TGTGCCAGCAGCCTGGGGAAAAATTCACCCCTCCACTTT. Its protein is CASSLGKNSPLHF.

For the CDR3, the DNA is TGCAGTGGGACGGACCGTAGCTCTGGGGCCAACGTCCTGACTTTC. It codes for CSGTDRSSGANVLTF. The gene calls are TRBV20-1 and TRBJ2-6; D uncertain. The CDR3 consists of 15 residues. V shed 7 bases and J shed 0 bases, with 13 bases lying between them. CDR1 and CDR2 from the germline V gene are DFQATT and SNEGSKA (reference sequence).

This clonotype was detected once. CDR3 residues: CASSLAGQGNTGELFF. In DNA, the CDR3 is TGTGCCAGCAGCTTGGCGGGACAGGGGAACACCGGGGAGCTGTTTTTT. J is TRBJ2-2 and V is TRBV5-6; 9 bases line up with TRBD1. Germline loops: CDR1 SGHDT, CDR2 YYEEEE. This CDR3 is built from 16 residues. J was trimmed by 1 base and V by 0 bases; bases with no gene match: 1.

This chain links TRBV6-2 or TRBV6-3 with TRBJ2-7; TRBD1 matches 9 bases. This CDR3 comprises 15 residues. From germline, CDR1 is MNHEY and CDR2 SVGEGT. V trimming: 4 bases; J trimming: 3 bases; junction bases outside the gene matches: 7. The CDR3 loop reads CASSSTGQGDYEQYF. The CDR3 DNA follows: TGTGCCAGCAGTTCCACGGGACAGGGTGACTACGAGCAGTACTTC.

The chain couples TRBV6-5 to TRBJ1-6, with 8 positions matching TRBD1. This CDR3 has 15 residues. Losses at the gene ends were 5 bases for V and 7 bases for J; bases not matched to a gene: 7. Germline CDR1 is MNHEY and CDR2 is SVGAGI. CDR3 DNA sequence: TGTGCCAGCAGTAAAAGGGGACAGGTGAATTCACCCCTCCACTTT. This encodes CASSKRGQVNSPLHF.

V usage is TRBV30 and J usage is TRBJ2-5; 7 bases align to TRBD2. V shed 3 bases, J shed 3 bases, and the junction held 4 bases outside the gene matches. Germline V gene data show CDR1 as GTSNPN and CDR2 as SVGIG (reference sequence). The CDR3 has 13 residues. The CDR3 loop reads CAWRPGGEETQYF. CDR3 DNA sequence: TGTGCCTGGAGACCGGGGGGAGAAGAGACCCAGTACTTC. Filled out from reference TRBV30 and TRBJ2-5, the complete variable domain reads SQTIHQWPATLVQPVGSPLSLECTVEGTSNPNLYWYRQAAGRGLQLLFYSVGIGQISSEVPQNLSASRPQDRQFILSSKKLLLSDSGFYLCAWRPGGEETQYFGPGTRLLVL.

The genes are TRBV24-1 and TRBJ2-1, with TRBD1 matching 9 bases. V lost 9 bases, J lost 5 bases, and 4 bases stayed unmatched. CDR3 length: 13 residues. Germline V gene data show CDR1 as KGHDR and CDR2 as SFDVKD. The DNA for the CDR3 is TGTGCCACCGAGGACAGGGGAAACAATGAGCAGTTCTTC. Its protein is CATEDRGNNEQFF.

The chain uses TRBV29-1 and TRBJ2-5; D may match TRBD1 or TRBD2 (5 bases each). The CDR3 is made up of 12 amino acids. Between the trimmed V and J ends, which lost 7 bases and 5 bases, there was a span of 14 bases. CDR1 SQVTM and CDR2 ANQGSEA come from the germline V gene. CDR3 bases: TGCAGCGGCCGGGACCGGGGCGAGACCCAGTACTTC. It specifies CSGRDRGETQYF.

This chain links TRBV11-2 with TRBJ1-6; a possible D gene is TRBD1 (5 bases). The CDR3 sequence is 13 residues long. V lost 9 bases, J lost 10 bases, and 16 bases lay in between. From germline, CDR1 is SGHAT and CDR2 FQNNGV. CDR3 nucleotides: TGTGCCAGTCACCGGGGGGACGAATCACCCCTCCACTTT. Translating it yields CASHRGDESPLHF.

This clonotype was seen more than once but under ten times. In nucleotides, the CDR3 is TGTGCCATCAGTGATGAGCGGGTCGGCTACGAGCAGTACTTC. As protein: CAISDERVGYEQYF. The chain links TRBV10-3 to TRBJ2-7; a weak D match, TRBD2 (6 bases). Germline-derived CDR1 and CDR2 are ENHRY and SYGVKD. V was cut by 3 bases and J by 3 bases, with 12 bases left in between. This CDR3 spans 14 amino acids.

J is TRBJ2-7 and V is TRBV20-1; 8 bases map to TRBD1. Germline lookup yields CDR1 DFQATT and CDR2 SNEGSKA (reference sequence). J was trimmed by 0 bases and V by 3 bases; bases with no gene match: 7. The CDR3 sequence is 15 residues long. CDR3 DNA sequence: TGCAGTGCTAGTATCCGGACAGGGATCTCCTACGAGCAGTACTTC. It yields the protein CSASIRTGISYEQYF.

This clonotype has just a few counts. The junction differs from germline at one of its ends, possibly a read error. The CDR3 DNA reads TGTGCTAGCAGCTTAGACAGGGCTGGGAACACCGGGGAGCTGTTTTTT. It yields the protein CASSLDRAGNTGELFF. The chain has TRBV7-7 and TRBJ2-2; 7 nucleotides agree with TRBD1. Germline CDR1 reads SSHAT; CDR2 reads FNYEAQ (reference sequence). The CDR3 is made up of 16 amino acids.

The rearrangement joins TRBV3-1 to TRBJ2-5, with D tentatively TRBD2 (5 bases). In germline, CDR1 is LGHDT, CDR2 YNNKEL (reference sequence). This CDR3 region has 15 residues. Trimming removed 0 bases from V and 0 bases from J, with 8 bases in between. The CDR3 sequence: CASSQEGRDQETQYF. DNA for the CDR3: TGTGCCAGCAGCCAAGAAGGGAGAGACCAAGAGACCCAGTACTTC.

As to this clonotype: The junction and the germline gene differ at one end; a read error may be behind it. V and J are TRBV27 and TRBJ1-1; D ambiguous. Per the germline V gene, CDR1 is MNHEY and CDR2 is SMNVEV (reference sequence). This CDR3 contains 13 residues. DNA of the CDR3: TGTGCCAGCAGTTGGCAGGTGAATACTGAAGCTTTCTTT. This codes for CASSWQVNTEAFF.

The CDR3 bases are TGTGCCAGCGGACGGGACAGTACCTACTACGAGCAGTACTTC. This translates into CASGRDSTYYEQYF. The chain joins TRBV6-2 or TRBV6-3 to TRBJ2-7; the match to TRBD1 covers 7 bases. J lost 3 bases, V lost 8 bases, and 10 bases had no gene match. Per germline, CDR1 MNHEY and CDR2 SVGEGT. The CDR3 consists of 14 residues.

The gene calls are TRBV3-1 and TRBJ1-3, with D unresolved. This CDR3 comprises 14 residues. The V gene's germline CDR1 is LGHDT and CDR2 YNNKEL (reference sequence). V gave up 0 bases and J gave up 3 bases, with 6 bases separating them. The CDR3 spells CASSQDIYGNTIYF. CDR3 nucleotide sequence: TGTGCCAGCAGCCAAGACATCTATGGAAACACCATATATTTT.

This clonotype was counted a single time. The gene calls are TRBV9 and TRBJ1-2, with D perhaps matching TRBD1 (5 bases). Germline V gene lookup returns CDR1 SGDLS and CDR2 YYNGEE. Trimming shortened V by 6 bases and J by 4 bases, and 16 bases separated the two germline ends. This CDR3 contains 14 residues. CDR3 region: CASTPEGVPYGYTF. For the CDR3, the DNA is TGTGCCAGCACCCCCGAAGGGGTACCCTATGGCTACACCTTC.

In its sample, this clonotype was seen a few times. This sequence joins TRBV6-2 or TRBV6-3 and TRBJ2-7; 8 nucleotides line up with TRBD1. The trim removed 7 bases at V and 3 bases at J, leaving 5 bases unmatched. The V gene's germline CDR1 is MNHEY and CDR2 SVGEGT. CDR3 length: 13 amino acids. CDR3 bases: TGTGCCAGCATGGACAGGGTCTTCTACGAGCAGTACTTC. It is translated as CASMDRVFYEQYF.

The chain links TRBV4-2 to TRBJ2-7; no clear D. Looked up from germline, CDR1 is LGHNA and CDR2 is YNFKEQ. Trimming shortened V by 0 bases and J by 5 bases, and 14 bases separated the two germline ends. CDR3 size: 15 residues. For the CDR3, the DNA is TGTGCCAGCAGCCAAGATTCGGCTGATTGGAACGAGCAGTACTTC. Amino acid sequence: CASSQDSADWNEQYF.

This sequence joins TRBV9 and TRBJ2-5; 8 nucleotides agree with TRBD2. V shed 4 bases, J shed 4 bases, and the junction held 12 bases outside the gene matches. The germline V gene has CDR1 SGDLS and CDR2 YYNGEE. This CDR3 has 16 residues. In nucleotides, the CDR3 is TGTGCCAGCAGCACATTAGCGGGGAACCTCTTAGAGACCCAGTACTTC. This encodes CASSTLAGNLLETQYF.

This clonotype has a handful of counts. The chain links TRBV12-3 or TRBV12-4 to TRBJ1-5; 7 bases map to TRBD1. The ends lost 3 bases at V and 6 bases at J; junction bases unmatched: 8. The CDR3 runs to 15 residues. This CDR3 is CASSFLGGAGQPQHF. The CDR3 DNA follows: TGTGCCAGCAGTTTCTTAGGGGGCGCGGGTCAGCCCCAGCATTTT.